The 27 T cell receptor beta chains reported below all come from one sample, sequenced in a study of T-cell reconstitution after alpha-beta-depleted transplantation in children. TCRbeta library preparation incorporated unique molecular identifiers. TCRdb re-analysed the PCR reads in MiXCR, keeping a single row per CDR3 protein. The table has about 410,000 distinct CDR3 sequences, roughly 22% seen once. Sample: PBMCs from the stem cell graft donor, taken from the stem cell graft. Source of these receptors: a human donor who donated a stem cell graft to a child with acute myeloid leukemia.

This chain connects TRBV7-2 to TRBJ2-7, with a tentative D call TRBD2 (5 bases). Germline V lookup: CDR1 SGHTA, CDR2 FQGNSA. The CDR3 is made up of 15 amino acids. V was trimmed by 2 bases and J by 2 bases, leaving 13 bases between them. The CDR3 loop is CASSLLIGGPYEQYF. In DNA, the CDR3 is TGTGCCAGCAGCTTATTGATAGGAGGACCCTACGAGCAGTACTTC.

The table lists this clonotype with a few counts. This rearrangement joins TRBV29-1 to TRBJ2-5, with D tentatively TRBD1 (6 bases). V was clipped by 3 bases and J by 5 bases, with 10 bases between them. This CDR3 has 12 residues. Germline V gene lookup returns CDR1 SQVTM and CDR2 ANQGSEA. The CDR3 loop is CSVDGQGETQYF. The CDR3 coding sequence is TGCAGCGTTGATGGCCAGGGGGAGACCCAGTACTTC.

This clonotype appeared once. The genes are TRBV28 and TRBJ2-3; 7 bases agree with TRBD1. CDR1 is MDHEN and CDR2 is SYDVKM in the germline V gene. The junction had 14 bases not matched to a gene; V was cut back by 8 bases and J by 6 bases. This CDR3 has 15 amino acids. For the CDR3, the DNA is TGTGCCAGCGGTTCTCCGGGACAGAATCCGGATACGCAGTATTTT. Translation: CASGSPGQNPDTQYF.

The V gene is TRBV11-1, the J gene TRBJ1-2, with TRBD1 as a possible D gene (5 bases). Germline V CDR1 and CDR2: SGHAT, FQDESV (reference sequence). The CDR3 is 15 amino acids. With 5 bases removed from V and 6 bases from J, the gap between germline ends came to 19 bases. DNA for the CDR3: TGTGCCAGCAGCCAAATAATCGGGGGATCCGATGGCTACACCTTC. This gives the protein CASSQIIGGSDGYTF.

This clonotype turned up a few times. The CDR3 coding sequence is TGTGCCAGCAGCGTAGAAGGGAACACTGAAGCTTTCTTT. Amino acids: CASSVEGNTEAFF. The chain has TRBV9 and TRBJ1-1; D gene ambiguous. The germline gives CDR1 SGDLS, CDR2 YYNGEE. Trimming took 0 bases from V and 1 from J, leaving 4 bases between them. The CDR3 loop spans 13 amino acids.

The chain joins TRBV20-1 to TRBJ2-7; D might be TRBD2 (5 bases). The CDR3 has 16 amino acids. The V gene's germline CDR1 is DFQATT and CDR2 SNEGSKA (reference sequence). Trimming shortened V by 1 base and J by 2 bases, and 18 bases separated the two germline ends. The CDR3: CSARAGKGAGPYEQYF. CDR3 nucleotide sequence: TGCAGTGCTAGAGCGGGAAAGGGCGCCGGTCCCTACGAGCAGTACTTC.

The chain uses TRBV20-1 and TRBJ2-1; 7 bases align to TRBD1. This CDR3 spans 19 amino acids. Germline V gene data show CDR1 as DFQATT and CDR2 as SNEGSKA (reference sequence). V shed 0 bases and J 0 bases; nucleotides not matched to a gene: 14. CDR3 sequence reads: CSARDKGGVRVGSYNEQFF. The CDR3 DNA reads TGCAGTGCTAGAGATAAAGGGGGCGTCAGGGTCGGCTCCTACAATGAGCAGTTCTTC.

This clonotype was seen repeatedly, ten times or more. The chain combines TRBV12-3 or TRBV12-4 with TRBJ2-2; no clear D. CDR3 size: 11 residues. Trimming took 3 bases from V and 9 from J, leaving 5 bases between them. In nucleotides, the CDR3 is TGTGCCAGCAGTTTCTCCAGGGAGCTGTTTTTT. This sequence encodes CASSFSRELFF.

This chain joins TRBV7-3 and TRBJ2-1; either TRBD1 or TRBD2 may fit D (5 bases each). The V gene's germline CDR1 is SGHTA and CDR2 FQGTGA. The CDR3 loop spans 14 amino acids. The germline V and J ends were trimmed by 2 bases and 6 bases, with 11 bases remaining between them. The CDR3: CASSLAGTINEQFF. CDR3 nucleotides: TGTGCCAGCAGCTTAGCAGGGACCATCAATGAGCAGTTCTTC.

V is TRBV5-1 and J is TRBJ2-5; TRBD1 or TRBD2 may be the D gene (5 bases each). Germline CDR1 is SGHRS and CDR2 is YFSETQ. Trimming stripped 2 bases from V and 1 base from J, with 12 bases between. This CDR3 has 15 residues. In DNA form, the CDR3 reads TGCGCCAGCAGCTTTGGGGGAACACCCCAAGAGACCCAGTACTTC. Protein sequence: CASSFGGTPQETQYF.

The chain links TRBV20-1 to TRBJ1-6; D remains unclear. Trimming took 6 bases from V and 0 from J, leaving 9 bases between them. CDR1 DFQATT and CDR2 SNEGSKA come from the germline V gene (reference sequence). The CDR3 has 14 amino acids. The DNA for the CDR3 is TGCAGTGCCAAACAAAGCTCCTATAATTCACCCCTCCACTTT. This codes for CSAKQSSYNSPLHF.

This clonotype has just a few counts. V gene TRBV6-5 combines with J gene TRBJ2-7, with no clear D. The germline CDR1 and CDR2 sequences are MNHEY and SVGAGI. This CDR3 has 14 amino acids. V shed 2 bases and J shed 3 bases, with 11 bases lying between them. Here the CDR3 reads CASSYRATDYEQYF. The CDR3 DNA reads TGTGCCAGCAGTTACAGGGCAACCGACTACGAGCAGTACTTC.

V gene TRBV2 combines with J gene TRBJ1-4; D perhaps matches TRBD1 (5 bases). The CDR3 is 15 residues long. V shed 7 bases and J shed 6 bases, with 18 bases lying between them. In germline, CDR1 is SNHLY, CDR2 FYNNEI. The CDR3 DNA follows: TGTGCCAGCACCAGACGACAGATTGGAGATGAAAAACTGTTTTTT. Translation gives CASTRRQIGDEKLFF.

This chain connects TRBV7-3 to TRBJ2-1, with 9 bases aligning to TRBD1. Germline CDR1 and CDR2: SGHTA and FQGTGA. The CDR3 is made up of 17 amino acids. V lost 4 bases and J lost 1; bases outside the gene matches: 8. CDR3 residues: CASSSGTGTGSYNEQFF. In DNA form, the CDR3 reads TGTGCCAGCAGCTCCGGGACAGGGACTGGTTCCTACAATGAGCAGTTCTTC.

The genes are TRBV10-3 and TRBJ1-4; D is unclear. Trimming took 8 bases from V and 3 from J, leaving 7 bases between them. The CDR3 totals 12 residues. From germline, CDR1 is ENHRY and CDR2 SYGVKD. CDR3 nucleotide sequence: TGTGCCATCTCTGATTCTAATGAAAAACTGTTTTTT. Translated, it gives CAISDSNEKLFF.

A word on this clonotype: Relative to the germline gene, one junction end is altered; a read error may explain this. CDR3 loop: CTSSRYAGYNEQFF. CDR3 sequence (DNA): TGCACCAGCAGCCGGTACGCAGGCTACAATGAGCAGTTCTTC. This rearrangement joins TRBV4-3 to TRBJ2-1; D is unresolved. The CDR3 runs to 14 residues. Germline V gene sequence: CDR1 LGHNA, CDR2 YSLEER.

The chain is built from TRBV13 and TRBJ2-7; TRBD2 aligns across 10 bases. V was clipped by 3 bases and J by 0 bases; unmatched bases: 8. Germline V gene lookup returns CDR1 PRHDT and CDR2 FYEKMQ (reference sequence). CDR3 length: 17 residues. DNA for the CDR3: TGTGCCAGCAGCTTCTTAAAGCGGGGGGGGAGCTCCTACGAGCAGTACTTC. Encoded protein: CASSFLKRGGSSYEQYF. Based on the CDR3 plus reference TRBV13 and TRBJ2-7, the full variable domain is AAGVIQSPRHLIKEKRETATLKCYPIPRHDTVYWYQQGPGQDPQFLISFYEKMQSDKGSIPDRFSAQQFSDYHSELNMSSLELGDSALYFCASSFLKRGGSSYEQYFGPGTRLTVT.

CDR3 sequence reads: CTPRRTGERDTQYF. The CDR3 DNA reads TGCACCCCCCGACGGACAGGGGAACGGGATACGCAGTATTTT. This chain joins TRBV20-1 and TRBJ2-3, with 9 bases that match TRBD1. CDR1 is DFQATT, CDR2 SNEGSKA, per germline (reference sequence). The CDR3 is 14 residues long.

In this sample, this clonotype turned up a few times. The CDR3 protein is CASSPYRNPLPFF. The CDR3 region has the DNA TGTGCCAGCAGTCCCTACCGCAACCCCTTACCGTTCTTC. J is TRBJ2-1 and V is TRBV28; D remains unclear. This CDR3 region has 13 residues. Between the trimmed V and J ends, which lost 5 bases and 15 bases, there was a span of 20 bases. Germline CDR1 is MDHEN and CDR2 is SYDVKM.

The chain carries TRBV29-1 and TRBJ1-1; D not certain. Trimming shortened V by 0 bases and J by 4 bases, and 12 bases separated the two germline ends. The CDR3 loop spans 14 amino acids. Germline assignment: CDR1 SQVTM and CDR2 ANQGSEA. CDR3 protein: CSVEDAVGVTEAFF. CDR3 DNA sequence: TGCAGCGTTGAAGACGCGGTGGGCGTCACTGAAGCTTTCTTT.

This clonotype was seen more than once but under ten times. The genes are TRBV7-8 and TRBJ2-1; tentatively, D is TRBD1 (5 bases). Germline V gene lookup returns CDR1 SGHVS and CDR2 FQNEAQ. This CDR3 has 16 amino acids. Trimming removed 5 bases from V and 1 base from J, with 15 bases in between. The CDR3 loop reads CASSPDKGFSYNEQFF. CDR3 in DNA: TGTGCCAGCAGCCCGGACAAAGGGTTTTCCTACAATGAGCAGTTCTTC.

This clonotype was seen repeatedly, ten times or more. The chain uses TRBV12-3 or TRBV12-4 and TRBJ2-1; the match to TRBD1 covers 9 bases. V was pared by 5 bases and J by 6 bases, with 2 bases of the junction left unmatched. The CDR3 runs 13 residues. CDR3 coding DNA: TGTGCCAGCAGTCTGACAGGGGGCAATGAGCAGTTCTTC. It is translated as CASSLTGGNEQFF.

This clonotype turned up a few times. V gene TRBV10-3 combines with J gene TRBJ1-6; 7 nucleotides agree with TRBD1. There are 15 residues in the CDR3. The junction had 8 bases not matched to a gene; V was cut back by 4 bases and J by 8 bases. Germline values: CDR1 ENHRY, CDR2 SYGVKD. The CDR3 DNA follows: TGTGCCATCAGTGCCGACCGGGACAGTTATTCACCCCTCCACTTT. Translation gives CAISADRDSYSPLHF.

Here the CDR3 reads CASSLVPQGRYEQYF. DNA of the CDR3: TGTGCCAGCAGTTTAGTCCCGCAGGGACGCTACGAGCAGTACTTC. The chain recombines TRBV27 with TRBJ2-7, with D perhaps TRBD1 or TRBD2 (5 bases each). The CDR3 has 15 residues. The V end lost 2 bases, the J end lost 3 bases, and 14 bases lay between the germline ends. Germline values: CDR1 MNHEY, CDR2 SMNVEV (reference sequence).

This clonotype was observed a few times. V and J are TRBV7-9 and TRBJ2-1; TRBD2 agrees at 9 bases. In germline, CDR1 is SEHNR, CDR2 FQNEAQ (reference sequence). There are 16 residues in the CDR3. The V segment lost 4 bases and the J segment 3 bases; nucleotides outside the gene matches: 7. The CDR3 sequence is CASSSTLAGHYNEQFF. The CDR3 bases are TGTGCCAGCAGCTCGACACTAGCGGGCCACTACAATGAGCAGTTCTTC.

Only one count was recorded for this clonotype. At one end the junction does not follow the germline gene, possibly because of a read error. CDR3 coding DNA: TGCAGTGCTAGAGATCACCGGGAGGGCCGGGACGAGGAGTACTTC. Amino acid sequence: CSARDHREGRDEEYF. The chain is built from TRBV20-1 and TRBJ2-7, with 8 bases identical to TRBD2. Germline CDR1 reads DFQATT; CDR2 reads SNEGSKA (reference sequence). This CDR3 has 15 amino acids.

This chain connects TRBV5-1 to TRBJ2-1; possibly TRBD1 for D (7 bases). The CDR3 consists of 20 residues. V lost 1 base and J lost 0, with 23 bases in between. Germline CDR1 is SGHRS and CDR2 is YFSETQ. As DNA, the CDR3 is TGCGCCAGCAGCTTGCCCCTAGGGGGCGGGACACCGAGCTCCTACAATGAGCAGTTCTTC. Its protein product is CASSLPLGGGTPSSYNEQFF.